A single sample gave rise to the 16 T cell receptor beta chains below, sequenced in a study of cytomegalovirus exposure and HLA in healthy donors. Clones were sequenced by immunoSEQ multiplex PCR, and TCRdb holds only the in-frame ones, with some missing. The table shows 150,000 to 200,000 clones, with approximately 89% occurring only once. The source material was PBMCs. The receptors here all came from a woman aged 18-30 years in good health and CMV-seropositive.

This sequence joins TRBV2 and TRBJ1-1; no firm D call. The CDR3 length is 13 residues. V dropped 7 bases and J dropped 2 bases, with 11 bases sitting between them. Germline V gives CDR1 SNHLY, CDR2 FYNNEI. The CDR3 DNA is TGTGCCAGCAATCTCGAGATTAACACTGAAGCTTTCTTT. It encodes CASNLEINTEAFF.

CDR3 residues: CASSLTGNTEAFF. CDR3 nucleotide sequence: TGTGCCAGCAGCCTAACAGGAAACACTGAAGCTTTCTTT. This chain connects TRBV6-5 to TRBJ1-1, with D tentatively TRBD1 (5 bases). The V end lost 6 bases, the J end lost 2 bases, and 10 bases lay between the germline ends. The CDR3 totals 13 residues. CDR1 is MNHEY and CDR2 is SVGAGI in the germline V gene.

The chain joins TRBV6-6 to TRBJ2-7; D ambiguous. The CDR3 has 15 amino acids. V lost 0 bases and J lost 0, with 9 bases in between. The germline CDR1 and CDR2 sequences are MNHNY and SVGAGI (reference sequence). In DNA, the CDR3 is TGTGCCAGCAGTTACTCGGCGGCAGCCTCCTACGAGCAGTACTTC. It encodes CASSYSAAASYEQYF.

J is TRBJ2-2 and V is TRBV27, with 11 positions matching TRBD2. Germline trimming cut 3 bases from V and 5 bases from J; bases unmatched to any gene: 8. Per the germline V gene, CDR1 is MNHEY and CDR2 is SMNVEV (reference sequence). The CDR3 loop spans 17 amino acids. CDR3 loop: CASSFLLTSGTTGELFF. The CDR3 nucleotides read TGTGCCAGCAGTTTCCTCCTGACTAGCGGGACAACCGGGGAGCTGTTTTTT.

The chain uses TRBV27 and TRBJ2-2; D uncertain. The CDR3 is made up of 12 amino acids. The germline CDR1 and CDR2 sequences are MNHEY and SMNVEV (reference sequence). The V end lost 9 bases, the J end lost 4 bases, and 9 bases lay between the germline ends. CDR3 coding DNA: TGTGCCAGTTGGCGGTCCACCGGGGAGCTGTTTTTT. This translates into CASWRSTGELFF.

The CDR3 reads CASSSITEAFF. In DNA form, the CDR3 reads TGTGCCAGCAGTTCCATCACTGAAGCTTTCTTT. This chain joins TRBV2 and TRBJ1-1; the D is unclear. The CDR3 loop spans 11 amino acids. Germline V gene lookup returns CDR1 SNHLY and CDR2 FYNNEI. With 5 bases removed from V and 4 bases from J, the gap between germline ends came to 5 bases.

The chain combines TRBV23-1 with TRBJ2-1; 8 nucleotides match TRBD1. TRBV23-1 is an ORF; its function is uncertain. CDR3 length: 13 amino acids. After removal of 3 bases from V and 6 bases from J, the junction contained 1 base not matched to a gene. This CDR3 is CASSQTGVNEQFF. CDR3 in DNA: TGCGCCAGCAGTCAGACAGGGGTCAATGAGCAGTTCTTC.

This chain connects TRBV29-1 to TRBJ2-3; 9 bases line up with TRBD1. The CDR3 totals 13 residues. Germline values: CDR1 SQVTM, CDR2 ANQGSEA. J lost 6 bases, V lost 0 bases, and 1 base had no gene match. The CDR3 nucleotides are TGCAGCGTTGAAGAGGGGACAGGGGATACGCAGTATTTT. Translation gives CSVEEGTGDTQYF.

The V gene is TRBV18, the J gene TRBJ2-7; a possible D gene is TRBD2 (6 bases). The CDR3 runs to 15 residues. The V end lost 0 bases, the J end lost 6 bases, and 15 bases lay between the germline ends. The V gene's germline CDR1 is KGHSH and CDR2 LQKENI. The CDR3 here is CASSPPSGPGGEQYF. For the CDR3, the DNA is TGTGCCAGCTCACCACCTTCCGGGCCCGGGGGCGAGCAGTACTTC. Supplemented by reference TRBV18 and TRBJ2-7, the full variable domain reads NAGVMQNPRHLVRRRGQEARLRCSPMKGHSHVYWYRQLPEEGLKFMVYLQKENIIDESGMPKERFSAEFPKEGPSILRIQQVVRGDSAAYFCASSPPSGPGGEQYFGPGTRLTVT.

The J gene is TRBJ1-4, the V gene TRBV19; D is undetermined. The CDR3 is 12 amino acids. V gave up 8 bases and J gave up 5 bases, with 9 bases separating them. Germline V CDR1 and CDR2: LNHDA, SQIVND (reference sequence). This CDR3 reads CASGAFNEKLFF. CDR3 sequence (DNA): TGTGCCAGTGGAGCGTTCAATGAAAAACTGTTTTTT. Filled out from reference TRBV19 and TRBJ1-4, the complete variable domain reads DGGITQSPKYLFRKEGQNVTLSCEQNLNHDAMYWYRQDPGQGLRLIYYSQIVNDFQKGDIAEGYSVSREKKESFPLTVTSAQKNPTAFYLCASGAFNEKLFFGSGTQLSVL.

V gene TRBV11-1 combines with J gene TRBJ2-1; possibly TRBD2 for D (6 bases). The germline CDR1 and CDR2 sequences are SGHAT and FQDESV (reference sequence). The V end lost 1 base, the J end lost 8 bases, and 15 bases lay between the germline ends. This CDR3 contains 15 residues. The CDR3 spells CASSLDRAGGDEQFF. The CDR3 bases are TGTGCCAGCAGCTTAGATAGAGCGGGCGGGGATGAGCAGTTCTTC.

The chain links TRBV20-1 to TRBJ2-1; no firm D call. The germline V gene has CDR1 DFQATT and CDR2 SNEGSKA (reference sequence). V lost 3 bases, J lost 4 bases, and 4 bases lay in between. The CDR3 has 11 amino acids. CDR3 in amino acids: CSASHYNEQFF. The CDR3 DNA reads TGCAGTGCTAGTCATTACAATGAGCAGTTCTTC.

This chain links TRBV27 with TRBJ2-1, with TRBD1 matching over 10 bases. The V and J ends lost 5 bases and 8 bases, in that order; junction bases with no gene match: 18. This CDR3 is 18 amino acids long. Germline V gene lookup returns CDR1 MNHEY and CDR2 SMNVEV (reference sequence). CDR3 sequence: CASSPPTGGWGISDEQFF. The DNA of the CDR3 is TGTGCCAGCAGTCCCCCGACAGGGGGCTGGGGGATAAGCGATGAGCAGTTCTTC.

This chain uses TRBV5-1 with TRBJ2-7; 9 positions agree with TRBD2. V trimming: 4 bases; J trimming: 7 bases; junction bases outside the gene matches: 12. CDR3 length: 15 residues. CDR1 and CDR2 (germline): SGHRS, YFSETQ. CDR3: CASSTTAGGFGEQYF. In nucleotides, the CDR3 is TGCGCCAGCAGCACTACAGCGGGAGGCTTCGGGGAGCAGTACTTC.

V is TRBV5-1 and J is TRBJ1-2; TRBD1 aligns across 7 bases. Germline assignment: CDR1 SGHRS and CDR2 YFSETQ. V lost 2 bases and J lost 6; bases outside the gene matches: 4. The CDR3 totals 13 residues. CDR3 protein: CASSFGQVDGYTF. The CDR3 bases are TGCGCCAGCAGCTTCGGACAGGTCGATGGCTACACCTTC. Full variable domain (remainder filled in from reference TRBV5-1 and TRBJ1-2): KAGVTQTPRYLIKTRGQQVTLSCSPISGHRSVSWYQQTPGQGLQFLFEYFSETQRNKGNFPGRFSGRQFSNSRSEMNVSTLELGDSALYLCASSFGQVDGYTFGSGTRLTVV.

In DNA, the CDR3 is TGTGCCAGCAGTGCACACCCAGGACTAGAGAACACAGATACGCAGTATTTT. Translation: CASSAHPGLENTDTQYF. The J gene is TRBJ2-3, the V gene TRBV25-1; 7 bases agree with TRBD2. From germline, CDR1 is MGHDK and CDR2 SYGVNS. Trimming removed 4 bases from V and 2 bases from J; junction bases left unmatched: 12. CDR3 size: 17 residues.